This T cell receptor (beta chain) was identified during a study of T cell responses to AZD1222 COVID-19 vaccine. With respect to this clone: Its target is not known.

Data came from immunoSEQ multiplex PCR; TCRdb stores just in-frame clones and leaves some out. Of 100,000 or so clones listed, 80% to 90% are singletons. Findings and caveats of the study: Repertoire sampling happened only post peak T cell response.

Trimming at V came to 8 bases and at J to 0 bases, leaving 13 bases not matched to a gene. Germline CDR1 is GTSNPN and CDR2 is SVGIG (reference sequence). This CDR3 region has 15 residues. The starting material was peripheral blood, obtained on day 0 of AZD1222 vaccination. The sequence derives from an adult in good health. J is TRBJ2-7 and V is TRBV30; 7 bases map to TRBD1. This CDR3 is CATSGTARASYEQYF. In DNA, the CDR3 is TGTGCCACCTCCGGGACAGCGAGGGCCTCCTACGAGCAGTACTTC.